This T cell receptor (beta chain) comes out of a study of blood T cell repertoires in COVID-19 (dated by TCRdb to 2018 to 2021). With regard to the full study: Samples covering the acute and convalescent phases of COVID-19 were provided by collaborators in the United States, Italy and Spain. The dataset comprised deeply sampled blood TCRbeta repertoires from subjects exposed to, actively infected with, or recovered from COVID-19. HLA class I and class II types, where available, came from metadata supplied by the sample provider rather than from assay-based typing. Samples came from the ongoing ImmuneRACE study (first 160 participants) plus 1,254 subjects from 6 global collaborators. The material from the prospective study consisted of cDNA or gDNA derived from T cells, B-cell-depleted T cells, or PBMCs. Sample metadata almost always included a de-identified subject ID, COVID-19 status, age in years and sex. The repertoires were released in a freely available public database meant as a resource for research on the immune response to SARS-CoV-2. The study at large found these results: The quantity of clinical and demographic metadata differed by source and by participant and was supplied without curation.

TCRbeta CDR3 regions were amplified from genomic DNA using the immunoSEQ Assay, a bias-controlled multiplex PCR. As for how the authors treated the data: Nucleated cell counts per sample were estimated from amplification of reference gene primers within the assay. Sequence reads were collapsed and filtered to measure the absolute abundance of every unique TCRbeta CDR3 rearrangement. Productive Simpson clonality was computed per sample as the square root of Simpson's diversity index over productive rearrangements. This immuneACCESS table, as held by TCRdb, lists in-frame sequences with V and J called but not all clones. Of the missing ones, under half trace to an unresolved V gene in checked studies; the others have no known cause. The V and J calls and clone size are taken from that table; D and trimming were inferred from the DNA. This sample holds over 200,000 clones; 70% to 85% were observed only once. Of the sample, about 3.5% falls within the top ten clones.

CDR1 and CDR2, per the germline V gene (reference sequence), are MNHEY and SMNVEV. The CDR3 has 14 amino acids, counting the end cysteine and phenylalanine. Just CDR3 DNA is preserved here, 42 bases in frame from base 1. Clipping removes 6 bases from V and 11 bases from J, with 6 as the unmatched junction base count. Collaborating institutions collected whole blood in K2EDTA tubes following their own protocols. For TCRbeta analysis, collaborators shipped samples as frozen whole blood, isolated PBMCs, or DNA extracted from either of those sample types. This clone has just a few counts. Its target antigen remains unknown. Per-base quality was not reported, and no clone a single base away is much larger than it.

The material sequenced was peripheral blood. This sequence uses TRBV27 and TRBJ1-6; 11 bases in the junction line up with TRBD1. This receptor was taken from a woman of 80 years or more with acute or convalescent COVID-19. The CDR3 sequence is CASRRTGGNAPLHF. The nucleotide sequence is TGTGCCAGCAGGCGGACAGGGGGCAATGCACCCCTCCACTTT.